This TCR beta chain stems from a study of shared clonotypes between healthy human individuals. Findings and caveats of the study: Some naive CD4 clonotypes, 4% to 6%, turned up in common across several donors.

In germline, CDR1 is SGDLS, CDR2 YYNGEE. Between the trimmed V and J ends, which lost 0 bases and 4 bases, there was a span of 13 bases. This CDR3 contains 15 residues. A word on this clone: The antigen is undetermined.

CD8 cells regarded as naive lacked CD45RO, were positively chosen for CCR7, and omitted terminally differentiated effector memory CD45RA+ cells. Sequenced by immunoSEQ multiplex PCR; TCRdb stores in-frame clones only, minus some. Of about 2,100,000 clones listed, about 93% are singletons. The TCR sequence derives from a man between 18 and 29 years old in good health. Some clones in this sample may be carry-over from other donors' samples. The chain combines TRBV9 with TRBJ1-2, with D perhaps matching TRBD1 (5 bases). Sequencing was carried out using naive CD8+ T cells from PBMCs. As DNA, the CDR3 is TGTGCCAGCAGCGTAGAAGGCAGGGCCGTCTATGGCTACACCTTC. It is translated as CASSVEGRAVYGYTF. Together with reference TRBV9 and TRBJ1-2, the CDR3 gives the full variable domain: DSGVTQTPKHLITATGQRVTLRCSPRSGDLSVYWYQQSLDQGLQFLIQYYNGEERAKGNILERFSAQQFPDLHSELNLSSLELGDSALYFCASSVEGRAVYGYTFGSGTRLTVV.